Only a few counts were recorded for the clone carrying this TCR beta chain. In TCRdb, the 5' RACE reads were re-called with MiXCR into one record per CDR3 protein. Here the sample spans about 27,000 distinct CDR3 sequences, about 2.7% being singletons. CDR1 is MDHEN and CDR2 is SYDVKM in the germline V gene. With 6 bases removed from V and 12 bases from J, the gap between germline ends came to 12 bases. This CDR3 has 12 residues. This entry belongs to a study of early T cells in non-severe SARS-CoV-2 infection. The gene calls are TRBV28 and TRBJ1-6; no clear D. The source of this sequence is an adult who was a healthcare worker with PCR-confirmed SARS-CoV-2 infection or an uninfected control (not recorded which). Sample: whole blood. The CDR3 loop reads CASSPKMVPLHF. CDR3 bases: TGTGCCAGCAGCCCAAAAATGGTACCCCTCCACTTT.